The present entry profiles one TCR beta chain with its context. Assay: immunoSEQ multiplex PCR; the TCRdb copy retains only in-frame clones and omits some. The table lists approximately 21,000 clones, roughly 96% of them singletons. This sample is drawn from a study of regulatory and conventional T cells in RAG deficiency. The CDR3 is 14 residues long. Per the germline V gene, CDR1 is MGHRA and CDR2 is YSYEKL. V was shortened by 3 bases and J by 5 bases, with 13 bases between the two germline ends. The sorted conventional CD4+ T cells were CD25-low and CD127-high, with genomic DNA sequenced. These data were likewise used in another study, on regulatory T cells. As that report states: The PCR used 52 TRBV and 13 TRBJ primers.

What was sequenced was CD25- CD4+ T cells sorted from blood. This TCR was recovered from a human donor in good health. J is TRBJ1-1 and V is TRBV4-1, with D possibly TRBD1 on 5 matching bases. The DNA for the CDR3 is TGCGCCAGCAGCCAGGTAAGGGGAGGGACTGAAGCTTTCTTT. It codes for CASSQVRGGTEAFF.